These 5 T cell receptor beta chains were all obtained from the same sample, sequenced in a study of T cells in Graves' hyperthyroidism and ophthalmopathy. The CDR3 regions of TCR beta were amplified from RNA transcripts. The HTBI primer set drove a first-round RT-PCR of the TCR CDR3. TCRdb reprocessed the multiplex PCR reads via MiXCR and lists one record per CDR3 protein. This sample has more than 550,000 distinct CDR3 sequences, with around 20% found just once. Sequenced material: blood. These TCRs come from a woman between 45 and 65 years old with Graves' hyperthyroidism that later progressed to Graves' ophthalmopathy.

The CDR3 DNA reads as TGTGCCAGCAGCAGGACAGGGACCTCGAACACCGGGGAGCTGTTTTTT. It is translated as CASSRTGTSNTGELFF. V gene TRBV9 combines with J gene TRBJ2-2; the match to TRBD1 covers 8 bases. Losses at the gene ends were 4 bases for V and 0 bases for J; bases not matched to a gene: 5. Germline V CDR1 and CDR2: SGDLS, YYNGEE. This CDR3 is 16 amino acids long.

This clonotype was seen only a few times. This chain uses TRBV6-1 with TRBJ1-5; tentatively, D is TRBD1 (6 bases). The V end lost 6 bases, the J end lost 9 bases, and 15 bases lay between the germline ends. Looked up from germline, CDR1 is MNHNS and CDR2 is SASEGT. The CDR3 is 13 residues long. CDR3 amino acids: CASRTGNSRPQHF. The CDR3 DNA follows: TGTGCCAGCAGAACAGGGAATTCGAGGCCCCAGCATTTT.

Points on this clonotype: This could be a read error, since a much larger clone is one nucleotide away. This chain links TRBV20-1 with TRBJ1-2; D is uncertain. The CDR3 length is 14 residues. V was pared by 5 bases and J by 8 bases, with 21 bases between. Per germline, CDR1 DFQATT and CDR2 SNEGSKA (reference sequence). Here the CDR3 DNA reads TGCAGTGCTCCCCGACTTAACAGTACGGGGGGCTACACCTTC. The encoded protein is CSAPRLNSTGGYTF.

This clonotype was counted many times. The V and J genes are TRBV10-3 and TRBJ1-2, with 7 bases matching TRBD1. This CDR3 spans 13 amino acids. Germline-derived CDR1 and CDR2 are ENHRY and SYGVKD. The V segment lost 2 bases and the J segment 7 bases; nucleotides outside the gene matches: 4. The CDR3: CAISEEQGSGYTF. The CDR3 DNA follows: TGTGCCATCAGTGAGGAACAGGGGTCTGGCTACACCTTC.

Many counts were recorded for this clonotype. CDR3 residues: CASSLRLIGPGGNQPQHF. CDR3 coding DNA: TGTGCCAGCAGTTTAAGGTTAATCGGCCCCGGCGGGAATCAGCCCCAGCATTTT. The chain has TRBV28 and TRBJ1-5; D not resolved. Trimming took 2 bases from V and 4 from J, leaving 21 bases between them. The germline V gene encodes CDR1 MDHEN and CDR2 SYDVKM. This CDR3 region has 18 residues.